The TCR beta chain described here comes from a study of CD8 T cells in ankylosing spondylitis (dated by TCRdb to 2016 to 2017). Background for the entire study: The study profiled T cell receptor beta repertoires in healthy donors and ankylosing spondylitis patients to find disease-linked TCR variants. The whole study cohort included 85 to 120 healthy donors and some 27 ankylosing spondylitis patients. Peripheral blood was sampled, and synovial fluid was additionally collected from ankylosing spondylitis patients. Findings and caveats that apply to the study as a whole: Blood from ankylosing spondylitis patients appeared to be characterized by a TCR beta motif made up of seven or eight highly homologous amino acid variants. The disease-linked clones showed a CD8+ phenotype and occurred at relatively low frequencies in peripheral blood. Significant enrichment of the disease-linked clones was reported in matched synovial fluid samples from ankylosing spondylitis patients. Some of the motif variants had been reported before in the synovial fluid and blood of reactive arthritis patients, a finding that suggests common disease-initiation mechanisms.

The CDR3 starts with the cysteine, ends with the phenylalanine, and has 14 residues. Only the CDR3 DNA is retained, 42 bases long and in frame from the first base. V is pared back by 5 bases and J by 8 bases, with 18 bases lying between the germline termini. The run used an Illumina HiSeq 2500. Quantitative 5'-RACE with molecular barcodes was the method used to prepare the TCR beta libraries. In the paper's pipeline: To identify disease-linked TCR variants, a new computational method was used, one built on a probabilistic model of VDJ rearrangement. Using fastp trimming at Q25 and MiXCR clonotype assembly, TCRdb reanalyzed the public sequencing data and kept in-frame beta chains. Rows are combined by CDR3 protein, so each entry shows the most common genes and DNA. These V and J calls are TCRdb output, not the study's own analysis. This sample is represented by hundreds of thousands of distinct CDR3 sequences; 12% of them were singletons. Of the sample, 0.51% is held by the ten largest clones.

Details on this clonotype: Its antigen is still unknown. No much larger clone is present one base from it, and per-base qualities are unavailable.

Material: blood, either unsorted or a sorted T cell fraction (not recorded which). Rearrangement joined TRBV12-3 or TRBV12-4 to TRBJ1-2, and possibly TRBD1, on 6 matching bases. The sequence derives from a male donor with ankylosing spondylitis. The encoded CDR3 is CASSPWRGRGGYTF. The base sequence is TGTGCCAGCAGTCCTTGGCGGGGGCGAGGGGGCTACACCTTC.